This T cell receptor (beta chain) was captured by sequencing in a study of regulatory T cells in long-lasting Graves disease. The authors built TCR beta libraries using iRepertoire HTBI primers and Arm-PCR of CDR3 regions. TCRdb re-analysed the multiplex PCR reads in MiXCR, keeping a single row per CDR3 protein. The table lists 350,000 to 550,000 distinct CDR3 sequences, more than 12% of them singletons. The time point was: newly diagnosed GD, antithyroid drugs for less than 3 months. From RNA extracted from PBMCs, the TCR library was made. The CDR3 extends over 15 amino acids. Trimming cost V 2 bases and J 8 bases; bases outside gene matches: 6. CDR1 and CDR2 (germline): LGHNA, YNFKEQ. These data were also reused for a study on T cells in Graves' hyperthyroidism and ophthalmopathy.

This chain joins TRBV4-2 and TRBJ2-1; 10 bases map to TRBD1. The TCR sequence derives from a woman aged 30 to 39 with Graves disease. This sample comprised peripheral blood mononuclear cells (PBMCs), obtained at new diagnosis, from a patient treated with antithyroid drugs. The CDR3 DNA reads TGTGCCAGCAGCCAATTTCCGGGACAGGGGTATGAGCAGTTCTTC. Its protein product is CASSQFPGQGYEQFF.